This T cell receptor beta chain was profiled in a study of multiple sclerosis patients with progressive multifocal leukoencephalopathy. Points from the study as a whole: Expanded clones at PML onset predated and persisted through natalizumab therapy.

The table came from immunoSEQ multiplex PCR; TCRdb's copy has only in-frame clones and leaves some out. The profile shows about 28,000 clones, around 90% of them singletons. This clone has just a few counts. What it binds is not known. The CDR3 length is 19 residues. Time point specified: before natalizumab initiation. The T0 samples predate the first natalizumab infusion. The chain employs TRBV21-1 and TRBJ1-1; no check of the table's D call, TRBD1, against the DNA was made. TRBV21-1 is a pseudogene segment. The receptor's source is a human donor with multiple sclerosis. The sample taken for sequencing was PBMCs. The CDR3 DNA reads TGTGCCAGCAGCAGGGGGCCACAGGGGGCGCAGATGATGTTCACTGAAGCTTTCTTT. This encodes CASSRGPQGAQMMFTEAFF.